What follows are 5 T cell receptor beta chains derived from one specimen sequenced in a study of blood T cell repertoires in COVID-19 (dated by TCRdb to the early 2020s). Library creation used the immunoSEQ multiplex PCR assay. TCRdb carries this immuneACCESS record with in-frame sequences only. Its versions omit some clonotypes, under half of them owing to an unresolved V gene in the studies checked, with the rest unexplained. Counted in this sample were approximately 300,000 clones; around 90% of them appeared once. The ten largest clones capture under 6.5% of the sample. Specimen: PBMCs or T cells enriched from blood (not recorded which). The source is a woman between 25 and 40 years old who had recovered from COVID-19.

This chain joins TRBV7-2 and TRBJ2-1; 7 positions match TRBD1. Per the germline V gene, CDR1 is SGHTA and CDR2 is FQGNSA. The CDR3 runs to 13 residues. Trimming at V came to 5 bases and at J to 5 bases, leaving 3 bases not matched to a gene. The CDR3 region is CASSPGQNNEQFF. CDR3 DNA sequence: TGTGCCAGCAGCCCGGGACAGAACAATGAGCAGTTCTTC. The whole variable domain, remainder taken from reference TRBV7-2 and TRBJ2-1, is GAGVSQSPSNKVTEKGKDVELRCDPISGHTALYWYRQSLGQGLEFLIYFQGNSAPDKSGLPSDRFSAERTGGSVSTLTIQRTQQEDSAVYLCASSPGQNNEQFFGPGTRLTVL.

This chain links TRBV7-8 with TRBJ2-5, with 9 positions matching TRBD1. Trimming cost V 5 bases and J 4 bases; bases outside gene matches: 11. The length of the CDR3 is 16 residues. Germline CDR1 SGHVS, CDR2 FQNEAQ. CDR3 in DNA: TGTGCCAGCAGCCCACCGGGACAGGGTGGGGGAGAGACCCAGTACTTC. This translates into CASSPPGQGGGETQYF.

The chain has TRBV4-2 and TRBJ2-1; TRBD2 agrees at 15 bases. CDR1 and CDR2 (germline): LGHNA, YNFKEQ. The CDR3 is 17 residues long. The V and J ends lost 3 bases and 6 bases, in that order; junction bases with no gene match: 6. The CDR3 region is CASSQETGLAGGNEQFF. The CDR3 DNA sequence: TGTGCCAGCAGCCAGGAAACGGGACTAGCGGGGGGCAATGAGCAGTTCTTC.

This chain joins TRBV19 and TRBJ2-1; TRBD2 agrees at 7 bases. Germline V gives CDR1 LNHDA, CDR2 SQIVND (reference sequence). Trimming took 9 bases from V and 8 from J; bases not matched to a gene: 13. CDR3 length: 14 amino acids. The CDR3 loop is CASLNTGGKYEQFF. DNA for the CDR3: TGTGCCAGCCTAAACACGGGAGGAAAGTATGAGCAGTTCTTC. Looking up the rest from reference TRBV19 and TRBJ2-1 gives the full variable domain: DGGITQSPKYLFRKEGQNVTLSCEQNLNHDAMYWYRQDPGQGLRLIYYSQIVNDFQKGDIAEGYSVSREKKESFPLTVTSAQKNPTAFYLCASLNTGGKYEQFFGPGTRLTVL.

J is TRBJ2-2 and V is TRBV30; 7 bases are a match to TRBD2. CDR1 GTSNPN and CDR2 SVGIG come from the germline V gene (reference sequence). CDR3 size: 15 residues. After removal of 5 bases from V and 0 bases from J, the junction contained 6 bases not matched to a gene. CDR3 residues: CAWALAASNTGELFF. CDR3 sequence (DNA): TGTGCCTGGGCTCTAGCGGCGTCGAACACCGGGGAGCTGTTTTTT.